This T cell receptor (beta chain) was found in a study of T-cell memory formation after mild COVID-19. The study, taken as a whole, reports: Balance between CD4 and CD8 was seen in clones contracting day 15 to 85, and a CD4+ lean was seen in later expanders. SARS-CoV-2 specificity was not confirmed for second-wave clones peaking on day 37. Contracting CD4+ clones were located mainly in CM and EM, and CD8+ clones in EMRA.

Constant-segment primers were used for 5'RACE, and the resulting TCR alpha and TCR beta cDNA libraries carried sample barcodes and UMIs. From the 5' RACE reads, TCRdb called clonotypes with MiXCR, one entry per CDR3 protein. The repertoire holds under 200,000 distinct CDR3 sequences, around 30% seen once, with about 12% in the top ten. As regards this clonotype: The antigen is unknown.

V trimming: 6 bases; J trimming: 4 bases; junction bases outside the gene matches: 6. Germline values: CDR1 MNHEY, CDR2 SVGEGT. This CDR3 has 14 amino acids. The source of this sequence is an adult woman who had mild COVID-19 (a few samples of this study predate the infection). Cell type and time point are not known. The chain recombines TRBV6-2 or TRBV6-3 with TRBJ1-1; TRBD1 aligns across 9 bases. The material sequenced was PBMCs or a T cell subset sorted from them (not recorded which). CDR3: CASSGWGQGTEAFF. DNA of the CDR3: TGTGCCAGCAGCGGCTGGGGACAGGGCACTGAAGCTTTCTTT.